These 21 T cell receptor beta chains were all obtained from the same sample, sequenced in a study of shared clonotypes between healthy human individuals. Naive CD8 cells, CD45RO-negative and positively selected for CCR7, excluded terminally differentiated effector memory CD45RA+ cells. Profiled with immunoSEQ multiplex PCR; TCRdb holds only in-frame clones, not every one. The sample contains millions of clones, just over 90% of which appear only once. The source material was naive CD8+ T cells from PBMCs. The receptors were sampled from a young man in good health. Some clones in this sample may be carry-over from other donors' samples.

The chain combines TRBV2 with TRBJ2-3, with 8 positions matching TRBD2. CDR1 is SNHLY and CDR2 is FYNNEI in the germline V gene. The CDR3 extends over 15 amino acids. Losses at the gene ends were 4 bases for V and 3 bases for J; bases not matched to a gene: 6. The CDR3 is CASSGLGTRTDTQYF. DNA for the CDR3: TGTGCCAGCAGTGGGTTAGGGACTAGGACAGATACGCAGTATTTT.

The sample holds one count of this clone. The chain combines TRBV7-9 with TRBJ1-1, with 7 bases identical to TRBD1. CDR1 is SEHNR and CDR2 is FQNEAQ in the germline V gene (reference sequence). The CDR3 length is 15 residues. V gave up 5 bases and J gave up 5 bases; unmatched junction bases: 11. The CDR3 reads CASSPLPGGATEAFF. The CDR3 DNA reads TGTGCCAGCAGCCCTCTGCCAGGGGGGGCGACTGAAGCTTTCTTT.

Comment on this clone: In the same sample, other DNA sequences code for this CDR3. The chain carries TRBV6-1 and TRBJ2-1; TRBD2 agrees at 7 bases. This CDR3 contains 14 residues. Germline V CDR1 and CDR2: MNHNS, SASEGT. With 6 bases clipped from V and 1 base from J, the junction kept 3 bases outside the gene matches. CDR3 sequence (DNA): TGTGCCAGCAGCGAGCGGGGTTCCTACAATGAGCAGTTCTTC. Translating it yields CASSERGSYNEQFF.

The chain is built from TRBV10-3 and TRBJ2-7; D perhaps matches TRBD2 (5 bases). The CDR3 loop spans 15 amino acids. Trimming cost V 0 bases and J 6 bases, with 15 bases left between them. Looked up from germline, CDR1 is ENHRY and CDR2 is SYGVKD. CDR3 DNA: TGTGCCATCAGTGAGTCCCTGGGAGAATCGTCCGAGCAGTACTTC. Its protein is CAISESLGESSEQYF.

About this clone: This CDR3 is also generated by other DNA sequences in the sample. The rearrangement uses TRBV9 and TRBJ2-3; D is unclear. CDR1 is SGDLS, CDR2 YYNGEE, per germline. V was pared by 0 bases and J by 2 bases, with 13 bases between. This CDR3 has 16 residues. The CDR3 reads CASSVDLAAYTDTQYF. DNA of the CDR3: TGTGCCAGCAGCGTAGATTTAGCCGCCTACACAGATACGCAGTATTTT.

The chain combines TRBV12-5 with TRBJ2-1; 16 bases are shared with TRBD2. The CDR3 contains 17 residues. Trimming cost V 5 bases and J 7 bases; bases outside gene matches: 8. Per the germline V gene, CDR1 is LGHNT and CDR2 is FRNRAP. In DNA form, the CDR3 reads TGTGCTAGTGGTAAAGGGACTAGCGGGAGGGCCGCAAATGAGCAGTTCTTC. Amino acid sequence: CASGKGTSGRAANEQFF. The variable domain in full, completed from reference TRBV12-5 and TRBJ2-1, reads DARVTQTPRHKVTEMGQEVTMRCQPILGHNTVFWYRQTMMQGLELLAYFRNRAPLDDSGMPKDRFSAEMPDATLATLKIQPSEPRDSAVYFCASGKGTSGRAANEQFFGPGTRLTVL.

The V gene is TRBV11-2, the J gene TRBJ2-7; TRBD2 matches at 10 bases. J gave up 4 bases and V 5 bases, and 8 bases lay outside the gene matches. CDR3 length: 15 residues. CDR1 and CDR2 (germline): SGHAT, FQNNGV. The CDR3 protein is CASSDRAGGPYEQYF. The CDR3 DNA follows: TGTGCCAGCAGCGATCGAGCGGGAGGGCCTTACGAGCAGTACTTC.

V and J are TRBV28 and TRBJ2-5; D is ambiguous. CDR1 MDHEN and CDR2 SYDVKM come from the germline V gene. The V and J ends lost 2 bases and 5 bases respectively, with 15 bases between them. The CDR3 extends over 15 amino acids. CDR3 DNA: TGTGCCAGCAGTTTAAGGGCCCTTCAGAGGGAGACCCAGTACTTC. It yields the protein CASSLRALQRETQYF.

CDR3 residues: CASSIRGGETGNTIYF. The CDR3 DNA is TGTGCCAGTAGTATCCGAGGGGGCGAAACTGGAAACACCATATATTTT. The genes are TRBV19 and TRBJ1-3, with 7 bases matching TRBD1. Germline assignment: CDR1 LNHDA and CDR2 SQIVND (reference sequence). J lost 2 bases, V lost 3 bases, and 7 bases had no gene match. The CDR3 covers 16 residues.

V is TRBV6-5 and J is TRBJ2-7, with D unclear. The CDR3 covers 13 residues. CDR1 and CDR2 from the germline V gene are MNHEY and SVGAGI. Trimming cost V 6 bases and J 2 bases, with 11 bases left between them. CDR3 protein: CASSSTVTYEQYF. In nucleotides, the CDR3 is TGTGCCAGCAGCTCCACGGTTACCTACGAGCAGTACTTC.

The chain joins TRBV6-5 to TRBJ2-1; the D is unclear. There are 14 residues in the CDR3. The V gene's germline CDR1 is MNHEY and CDR2 SVGAGI. Trimming took 6 bases from V and 1 from J, leaving 10 bases between them. The CDR3 here is CASRKQASYNEQFF. Here the CDR3 DNA reads TGTGCCAGCAGGAAACAAGCTTCCTACAATGAGCAGTTCTTC.

This chain uses TRBV27 with TRBJ2-7; 10 bases align to TRBD1. Germline-derived CDR1 and CDR2 are MNHEY and SMNVEV (reference sequence). V was clipped by 2 bases and J by 7 bases; unmatched bases: 17. CDR3 length: 18 residues. CDR3 amino acids: CASSLLSPTGTGAREQYF. CDR3 bases: TGTGCCAGCAGTTTACTTAGCCCGACCGGGACAGGGGCCCGAGAGCAGTACTTC.

This clone was observed a single time. In the same sample, other DNA sequences code for this CDR3. The V gene is TRBV7-6, the J gene TRBJ1-1; no firm D call. Between the trimmed V and J ends, which lost 4 bases and 2 bases, there was a span of 5 bases. This CDR3 comprises 12 residues. Germline V CDR1 and CDR2: SGHVS, FNYEAQ. The CDR3 here is CASSSSNTEAFF. In DNA form, the CDR3 reads TGTGCCAGCAGCTCAAGTAACACTGAAGCTTTCTTT.

This clone was counted once. V and J are TRBV7-8 and TRBJ2-4; 7 nucleotides align to TRBD2. Looked up from germline, CDR1 is SGHVS and CDR2 is FQNEAQ. The trim removed 5 bases at V and 11 bases at J, leaving 9 bases unmatched. CDR3 length: 13 amino acids. The CDR3, as DNA: TGTGCCAGCAGCACCCCGTGGGAGGGACTTCAGTACTTC. Its translation is CASSTPWEGLQYF.

The chain carries TRBV15 and TRBJ1-2; D is perhaps TRBD1 (6 bases). This CDR3 contains 14 residues. The germline CDR1 and CDR2 sequences are LNHNV and YYDKDF (reference sequence). The ends were cut back, 5 bases at V and 6 bases at J, with 16 bases in the middle. This CDR3 is CATSLPWPGDGYTF. The CDR3 coding sequence is TGTGCCACCAGCTTACCCTGGCCAGGGGATGGCTACACCTTC.

V is TRBV10-3 and J is TRBJ2-3, with 14 bases matching TRBD2. Per the germline V gene, CDR1 is ENHRY and CDR2 is SYGVKD. The length of the CDR3 is 16 residues. V lost 8 bases to trimming and J lost 5 bases; unmatched junction nucleotides: 9. CDR3 in amino acids: CAIGEWGLAGEDTQYF. The CDR3 nucleotides read TGTGCCATCGGAGAGTGGGGACTAGCGGGAGAAGATACGCAGTATTTT.

The gene calls are TRBV4-3 and TRBJ2-1, with D possibly matching TRBD2 (5 bases). The CDR3 contains 12 residues. Trimming took off 1 base at V and 10 bases at J, with 8 bases between the two ends. CDR1 LGHNA and CDR2 YSLEER come from the germline V gene. This CDR3 reads CASSQGGLEQFF. In DNA form, the CDR3 reads TGCGCCAGCAGCCAAGGAGGGTTGGAGCAGTTCTTC.

J is TRBJ2-2 and V is TRBV4-2, with 9 bases identical to TRBD2. The CDR3 totals 18 residues. V was clipped by 4 bases and J by 6 bases; unmatched bases: 15. The germline gives CDR1 LGHNA, CDR2 YNFKEQ. In nucleotides, the CDR3 is TGTGCCAGCAGCCCGATTCGCGGGAGGGCCCGGGGTGCCGGGGAGCTGTTTTTT. It codes for CASSPIRGRARGAGELFF.

The CDR3 nucleotides are TGTGCCAGCAGCTTCGGACGGCTTACTCTTCACTACGAGCAGTACTTC. Residues: CASSFGRLTLHYEQYF. The chain is built from TRBV11-3 and TRBJ2-7, with unresolved D. Trimming pared 3 bases from V and 3 bases from J, leaving 18 bases between. The germline gives CDR1 SGHNT, CDR2 YENEEA. The CDR3 has 16 residues. The complete variable domain, with remaining parts taken from reference TRBV11-3 and TRBJ2-7, reads EAGVVQSPRYKIIEKKQPVAFWCNPISGHNTLYWYLQNLGQGPELLIRYENEEAVDDSQLPKDRFSAERLKGVDSTLKIQPAELGDSAVYLCASSFGRLTLHYEQYFGPGTRLTVT.

The gene calls are TRBV6-1 and TRBJ2-7; no clear D. CDR1 MNHNS and CDR2 SASEGT come from the germline V gene. This CDR3 region has 16 residues. Trimming left V 0 bases short and J 3 bases short, with 15 bases between. Here the CDR3 DNA reads TGTGCCAGCAGTGAAGCTATGGGTCCTCAGGTCTACGAGCAGTACTTC. It encodes CASSEAMGPQVYEQYF.

This rearrangement joins TRBV30 to TRBJ1-3; TRBD1 is a possible D gene (6 bases). The V end lost 2 bases, the J end lost 0 bases, and 11 bases lay between the germline ends. CDR1 and CDR2 from the germline V gene are GTSNPN and SVGIG (reference sequence). This CDR3 has 15 amino acids. The CDR3 bases are TGTGCCTGGAGTCATCAGGGGACCTCTGGAAACACCATATATTTT. As protein: CAWSHQGTSGNTIYF.